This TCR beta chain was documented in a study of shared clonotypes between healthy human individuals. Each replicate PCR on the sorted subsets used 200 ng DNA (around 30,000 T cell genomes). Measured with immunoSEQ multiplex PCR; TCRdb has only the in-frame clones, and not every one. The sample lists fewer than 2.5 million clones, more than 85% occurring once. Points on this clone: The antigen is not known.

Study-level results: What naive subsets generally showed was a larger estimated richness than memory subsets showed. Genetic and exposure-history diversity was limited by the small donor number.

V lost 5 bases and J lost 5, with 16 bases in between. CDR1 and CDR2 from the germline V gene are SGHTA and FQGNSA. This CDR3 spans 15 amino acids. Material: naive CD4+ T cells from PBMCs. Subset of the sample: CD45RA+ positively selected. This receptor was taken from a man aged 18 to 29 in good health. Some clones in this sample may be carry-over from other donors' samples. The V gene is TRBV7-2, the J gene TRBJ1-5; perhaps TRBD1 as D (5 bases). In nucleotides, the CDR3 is TGTGCCAGCAGCCGGCAGGCAGGGTTCTATCAGCCCCAGCATTTT. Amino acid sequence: CASSRQAGFYQPQHF.